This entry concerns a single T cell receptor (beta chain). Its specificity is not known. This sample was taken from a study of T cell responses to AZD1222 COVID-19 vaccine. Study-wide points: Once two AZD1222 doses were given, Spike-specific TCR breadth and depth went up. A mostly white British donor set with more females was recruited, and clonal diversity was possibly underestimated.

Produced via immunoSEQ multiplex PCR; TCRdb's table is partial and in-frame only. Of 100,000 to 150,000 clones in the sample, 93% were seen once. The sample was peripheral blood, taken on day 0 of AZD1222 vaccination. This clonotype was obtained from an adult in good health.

CDR3 sequence: CASSEGVLNTEAFF. For the CDR3, the DNA is TGTGCCAGCAGTGAGGGGGTATTAAACACTGAAGCTTTCTTT. The chain carries TRBV2 and TRBJ1-1, with a weak D call TRBD1 (5 bases). Germline V gene data show CDR1 as SNHLY and CDR2 as FYNNEI. Trimming took 3 bases from V and 2 from J, leaving 10 bases between them. This CDR3 is 14 amino acids long.